Listed here are 12 T cell receptor beta chains from one sample, sequenced in a study of beta chain features in type 1 diabetes. Sequenced material consisted of expressed TCRB transcripts (all of the isolated RNA was reverse transcribed). Using immunoSEQ multiplex PCR, the repertoire was profiled, and TCRdb retains in-frame clones only, with some absent. Of hundreds of thousands of clones in the sample, approximately 30% were seen once. What was sequenced was naive CD4+ T cells from blood. These receptors were collected from a man aged 18 to 29 in good health.

This clone was found a few times. This chain joins TRBV5-1 and TRBJ2-3; 9 nucleotides line up with TRBD1. Germline V gene sequence: CDR1 SGHRS, CDR2 YFSETQ. There are 15 residues in the CDR3. J lost 4 bases, V lost 3 bases, and 6 bases had no gene match. CDR3 sequence (DNA): TGCGCCAGCAGCTACACAGGGGGCGATGCAGATACGCAGTATTTT. Its protein is CASSYTGGDADTQYF.

This chain joins TRBV10-3 and TRBJ2-3, with 11 bases that match TRBD2. The CDR3 length is 15 residues. Germline CDR1 is ENHRY and CDR2 is SYGVKD. The V segment lost 10 bases and the J segment 2 bases; nucleotides outside the gene matches: 8. Here the CDR3 reads CASIPGLAATDTQYF. The CDR3 nucleotides read TGTGCCAGCATCCCGGGACTAGCGGCCACAGATACGCAGTATTTT.

The J gene is TRBJ2-3, the V gene TRBV9; 10 nucleotides align to TRBD2. The trim removed 1 base at V and 4 bases at J, leaving 9 bases unmatched. The CDR3 is made up of 17 amino acids. CDR1 and CDR2 (germline): SGDLS, YYNGEE. CDR3 protein: CASSVSSGRASADTQYF. CDR3 in DNA: TGTGCCAGCAGCGTATCAAGCGGGAGGGCCAGTGCAGATACGCAGTATTTT. The whole variable domain, filled in from reference TRBV9 and TRBJ2-3, reads DSGVTQTPKHLITATGQRVTLRCSPRSGDLSVYWYQQSLDQGLQFLIQYYNGEERAKGNILERFSAQQFPDLHSELNLSSLELGDSALYFCASSVSSGRASADTQYFGPGTRLTVL.

This clone was counted between two and nine times. The chain couples TRBV6-6 to TRBJ2-5; D might be TRBD1 (7 bases). This CDR3 is built from 14 residues. The ends were cut back, 5 bases at V and 2 bases at J, with 12 bases in the middle. Germline CDR1 reads MNHNY; CDR2 reads SVGAGI (reference sequence). CDR3 bases: TGTGCCAGCAGTCCCCCAGGGGGGCAAGAGACCCAGTACTTC. As protein: CASSPPGGQETQYF.

This clone was observed a handful of times. This chain uses TRBV9 with TRBJ1-1; a possible D gene is TRBD1 (5 bases). The CDR3 is 13 residues long. Germline V gene data show CDR1 as SGDLS and CDR2 as YYNGEE. V lost 7 bases, J lost 1 base, and 11 bases lay in between. The CDR3 region has the DNA TGTGCCAGCTCCAATGGGGCGAACACTGAAGCTTTCTTT. It codes for CASSNGANTEAFF.

This chain uses TRBV18 with TRBJ2-7, with D possibly TRBD2 on 5 matching bases. V lost 6 bases and J lost 3, with 12 bases in between. This CDR3 contains 13 residues. CDR1 and CDR2 (germline): KGHSH, LQKENI. The CDR3 sequence is CASSLGDLYEQYF. DNA for the CDR3: TGTGCCAGCTCCCTCGGGGATCTCTACGAGCAGTACTTC.

Here the CDR3 DNA reads TGTGCCAGCAGTAGCTCGGCCGGGGAAAAACTGTTTTTT. Its protein is CASSSSAGEKLFF. This chain connects TRBV6-6 to TRBJ1-4; D ambiguous. Between the trimmed V and J ends, which lost 5 bases and 8 bases, there was a span of 12 bases. The CDR3 sequence is 13 residues long. CDR1 and CDR2 (germline): MNHNY, SVGAGI (reference sequence).

V and J are TRBV28 and TRBJ2-7, with no clear D. Germline CDR1 reads MDHEN; CDR2 reads SYDVKM. The CDR3 consists of 11 residues. The V end lost 5 bases, the J end lost 8 bases, and 10 bases lay between the germline ends. In DNA form, the CDR3 reads TGTGCCAGCAGTCCCACGGAGAAGCAGTACTTC. The encoded protein is CASSPTEKQYF. Using reference TRBV28 and TRBJ2-7 for the parts outside the CDR3, the full variable domain is DVKVTQSSRYLVKRTGEKVFLECVQDMDHENMFWYRQDPGLGLRLIYFSYDVKMKEKGDIPEGYSVSREKKERFSLILESASTNQTSMYLCASSPTEKQYFGPGTRLTVT.

The rearrangement uses TRBV6-1 and TRBJ2-5, with D maybe TRBD2 (6 bases). This CDR3 has 14 residues. Germline CDR1 MNHNS, CDR2 SASEGT. V was pared by 6 bases and J by 5 bases, with 16 bases between. The DNA for the CDR3 is TGTGCCAGCAGGGTGACTAGGTCGACGGAGACCCAGTACTTC. This translates into CASRVTRSTETQYF.

The rearrangement links TRBV30 to TRBJ2-7, with 12 bases matching TRBD2. V lost 6 bases, J lost 1 base, and 7 bases stayed unmatched. This CDR3 is built from 15 residues. The germline gives CDR1 GTSNPN, CDR2 SVGIG (reference sequence). This chain's CDR3 is CACSGTSGLSYEQYF. The CDR3 DNA reads as TGTGCCTGTTCCGGGACTAGCGGGTTATCCTACGAGCAGTACTTC.

The rearrangement joins TRBV7-9 to TRBJ2-3, with D maybe TRBD2 (6 bases). Germline loops: CDR1 SEHNR, CDR2 FQNEAQ (reference sequence). The germline V and J ends were trimmed by 4 bases and 4 bases, with 18 bases remaining between them. CDR3 length: 16 amino acids. The chain's CDR3 is CASSSLYTGAADTQYF. CDR3 coding DNA: TGTGCCAGCAGCTCCTTATACACGGGAGCAGCAGATACGCAGTATTTT.

V is TRBV25-1 and J is TRBJ2-2, with D possibly being TRBD2 (5 bases). V dropped 3 bases and J dropped 8 bases, with 16 bases sitting between them. The germline gives CDR1 MGHDK, CDR2 SYGVNS. The CDR3 runs 15 residues. The CDR3 coding sequence is TGTGCCAGCAGTGATCCCTCCAGAGGGCCTGGGGAGCTGTTTTTT. Amino acid sequence: CASSDPSRGPGELFF. The full variable domain, with the rest looked up from reference TRBV25-1 and TRBJ2-2, is EADIYQTPRYLVIGTGKKITLECSQTMGHDKMYWYQQDPGMELHLIHYSYGVNSTEKGDLSSESTVSRIRTEHFPLTLESARPSHTSQYLCASSDPSRGPGELFFGEGSRLTVL.